A single T cell receptor (beta chain) is shown here with its context. Trimming removed 4 bases at V and 4 bases at J, with 14 bases between. The CDR3 sequence is 14 residues long. Per the germline V gene, CDR1 is SGHTS and CDR2 is YDEGEE. This entry is derived from a study of blood T cell repertoires in COVID-19. The table came from immunoSEQ multiplex PCR; TCRdb's copy has only in-frame clones and leaves some out. The sample has approximately 160,000 clones, more than 60% seen once. The chain links TRBV5-8 to TRBJ1-2; D is undetermined. The source is a man in his fifties or sixties with acute or convalescent COVID-19. Sample: peripheral blood. CDR3 coding DNA: TGTGCCAGCAGCGACCCGGGATTGGGCTATGGCTACACCTTC. It encodes CASSDPGLGYGYTF.